This T cell receptor (beta chain) was captured in a study of quantifying T cell responses using KT2 cells. About the research overall: RNA was reverse transcribed with TCR alpha and beta constant-region primers.

The cDNA 3' end received a ligated oligonucleotide with a UMI. First-round PCR used 3 to 4 cycles and beta primers RC1.1 and RC1.2 covering TRBC1 and TRBC2. TCRdb itself ran the UMI-ligation and nested PCR reads through MiXCR, one entry per CDR3 protein. The sample lists fewer than 40,000 distinct CDR3 sequences, 7.3% seen once, with around 14% in the top ten. Study-wide findings and caveats: Counts of KT2 alpha and beta sequences rose linearly with the number of KT2 cells added.

Concerning this clonotype: Antigen unknown.

The CDR3 totals 13 residues. V lost 4 bases and J lost 5, with 9 bases in between. Germline CDR1 reads LGHNA; CDR2 reads YNFKEQ. KT2, a clone with a known TCR, was spiked into unfractionated PBMC. A range of KT2-to-PBMC ratios was made using fixed PBMC numbers. The TCR comes from a human donor. The specimen was PBMCs spiked with cells of the T cell clone KT2. The chain employs TRBV4-2 and TRBJ1-5; a weak D match, TRBD1 (5 bases). The CDR3 loop reads CASSRDGDQPQHF. The CDR3 nucleotides read TGTGCCAGCAGCCGGGACGGAGATCAGCCCCAGCATTTT.